Below, one T cell receptor beta chain is given with its context. Its antigen is currently unknown. This entry belongs to a study of Ad26.COV2.S vaccination and SARS-CoV-2 variants. Treatment given: roughly 19 received Ad26.COV2.S at low or high dose, single or two shots; 5 received placebo; per-sample allocation not given. Day 63 after the first injection of vaccine or placebo was the sampling time. The assay was immunoSEQ multiplex PCR, and TCRdb's table has in-frame clones only and misses some. This sample has a few hundred thousand clones; 75% to 90% occur once, and the top ten carry 4.5% to 5.5%. The germline CDR1 and CDR2 sequences are SGHTA and FQGNSA. V lost 2 bases and J lost 5; bases outside the gene matches: 8. The CDR3 loop spans 18 amino acids. Study observations and caveats: Vaccine recipients surpassed placebo recipients in spike-specific TCR breadth. Comparability of non-spike TCR breadth was observed across vaccine and placebo recipients.

The sequenced sample was peripheral blood, obtained in a trial of Ad26.COV2.S vaccine versus placebo. The rearrangement uses TRBV7-2 and TRBJ2-1; 14 bases map to TRBD2. The TCR was taken from a person aged 18-60 years who received the Ad26.COV2.S COVID-19 vaccine or a placebo. The CDR3 here is CASSLNRLAGGRDNEQFF. The CDR3 DNA reads TGTGCCAGCAGCTTAAACCGACTAGCGGGGGGGCGGGACAATGAGCAGTTCTTC.